This T cell receptor beta chain was sequenced in a study of blood T cells in healthy people across ages. This CDR3 contains 17 residues. The V gene's germline CDR1 is MNHEY and CDR2 SVGAGI. This clonotype has more than one count but fewer than ten. PCR was performed a second time for about 6 to 12 cycles using a sample-barcoded 5' primer and a J-beta primer mix. TCRdb redid the calling of the 5' RACE reads with MiXCR, one entry per CDR3 protein. The table lists around 820,000 distinct CDR3 sequences, about 25% of them singletons, with roughly 3.5% in the top ten. These sequences were also reported in another study, on T cells of mothers and their children.

This sequence was found in a boy younger than 18 in good health. Source material: blood. This rearrangement joins TRBV6-5 to TRBJ2-5; 7 nucleotides agree with TRBD1. The J call may be incorrect, as the DNA end agrees better with TRBJ2-7. The CDR3 nucleotides are TGTGCCAGCAGTAACACGGGTACAGGGGCTAGATCCTACGAGCAGTACTTC. Protein: CASSNTGTGARSYEQYF.